These 26 T cell receptor beta chains share one sample of origin, sequenced in a study of shared clonotypes between healthy human individuals (dated by TCRdb to 2019 to 2021). To prepare the library, the immunoSEQ multiplex PCR assay was applied. Sourced from immuneACCESS, this table was stored by TCRdb with only in-frame sequences that have V and J called. A share of the clones is absent; for the studies checked, an unresolved V gene accounts for under half, and the remainder has no known explanation. In this sample the table shows roughly 2.2 million clones, approximately 90% of which occur a single time. The ten largest clones take up 0.37% of the sample. The sample was naive CD4+ T cells from PBMCs. Sample cell subset or site, as interpreted from the label and publication: CD45RA+ positively selected. The receptors here all came from a man younger than 35 in good health. Some clones in this sample may be carry-over from other donors' samples.

CDR3 coding DNA: TGTGCCAGCAGCCTTCAAGGGCCCCGGTCCCTGAACACTGAAGCTTTCTTT. Encoded protein: CASSLQGPRSLNTEAFF. The chain uses TRBV2 and TRBJ1-1, with D unresolved. Per germline, CDR1 SNHLY and CDR2 FYNNEI. This CDR3 is built from 17 residues. Trimming left V 6 bases short and J 0 bases short, with 20 bases between. The full variable domain, its missing parts supplied by reference TRBV2 and TRBJ1-1, is EPEVTQTPSHQVTQMGQEVILRCVPISNHLYFYWYRQILGQKVEFLVSFYNNEISEKSEIFDDQFSVERPDGSNFTLKIRSTKLEDSAMYFCASSLQGPRSLNTEAFFGQGTRLTVV.

This sequence joins TRBV9 and TRBJ2-3; D remains unclear. The CDR3 is 16 amino acids. CDR1 is SGDLS, CDR2 YYNGEE, per germline. The V end lost 0 bases, the J end lost 0 bases, and 11 bases lay between the germline ends. The CDR3 DNA follows: TGTGCCAGCAGCGTAGGTATTTCTACTAGCACAGATACGCAGTATTTT. The encoded protein is CASSVGISTSTDTQYF.

The V call is TRBV19, the J call TRBJ2-1, with 10 bases identical to TRBD2. J gave up 6 bases and V 8 bases, and 13 bases lay outside the gene matches. CDR1 is LNHDA and CDR2 is SQIVND in the germline V gene (reference sequence). This CDR3 region has 16 residues. Here the CDR3 DNA reads TGTGCCAGTCTGGCTAGCGGGAGAGGAGGGTCCAATGAGCAGTTCTTC. This encodes CASLASGRGGSNEQFF.

This sequence joins TRBV5-1 and TRBJ2-2; D tentatively reads TRBD1 or TRBD2 (5 bases each). Trimming removed 4 bases from V and 8 bases from J, with 15 bases in between. The CDR3 sequence is 14 residues long. Germline assignment: CDR1 SGHRS and CDR2 YFSETQ. The CDR3, as DNA: TGCGCCAGCAGCCCCGGGACGCTGACAGGGGAGCTGTTTTTT. It codes for CASSPGTLTGELFF.

V usage is TRBV30 and J usage is TRBJ2-1, with D unclear. The CDR3 is 17 amino acids. The V end was cut by 3 bases, the J end by 2 bases, with 20 bases between. Germline CDR1 is GTSNPN and CDR2 is SVGIG (reference sequence). The CDR3 spells CAWRGDGWALAYNEQFF. The CDR3 nucleotides are TGTGCCTGGAGGGGCGATGGTTGGGCCTTGGCCTACAATGAGCAGTTCTTC.

V and J are TRBV28 and TRBJ1-2; 10 bases fit TRBD1. CDR1 and CDR2 from the germline V gene are MDHEN and SYDVKM. There are 16 residues in the CDR3. V lost 1 base to trimming and J lost 7 bases; unmatched junction nucleotides: 9. For the CDR3, the DNA is TGTGCCAGCAGTTTATCGGGACAGGGGCAGGTTGGTGGCTACACCTTC. It yields the protein CASSLSGQGQVGGYTF.

With respect to this clone: Other DNA sequences in the same sample also yield this CDR3. This sequence joins TRBV5-1 and TRBJ1-1; D may be TRBD1 (6 bases). Germline V gene data show CDR1 as SGHRS and CDR2 as YFSETQ. The CDR3 has 12 amino acids. With 2 bases removed from V and 5 bases from J, the gap between germline ends came to 7 bases. The CDR3 loop reads CASSFDRTEAFF. The DNA for the CDR3 is TGCGCCAGCAGCTTCGACAGGACTGAAGCTTTCTTT.

V and J are TRBV28 and TRBJ1-5, with 7 bases fitting TRBD1. Per germline, CDR1 MDHEN and CDR2 SYDVKM. CDR3 length: 14 residues. V was pared by 8 bases and J by 6 bases, with 10 bases of the junction left unmatched. In nucleotides, the CDR3 is TGTGCCAGCGGGTCGACAGGGATCATTCAGCCCCAGCATTTT. Its protein product is CASGSTGIIQPQHF.

The chain uses TRBV4-1 and TRBJ2-7; D is unresolved. The CDR3 extends over 13 amino acids. CDR1 is MGHRA, CDR2 YSYEKL, per germline. Trimming cost V 1 base and J 6 bases, with 10 bases left between them. CDR3 nucleotides: TGCGCCAGCAGCCAAGTCGGAAGGGTCGAGCAGTACTTC. This encodes CASSQVGRVEQYF.

The J gene is TRBJ1-4, the V gene TRBV5-1, with unresolved D. CDR1 SGHRS and CDR2 YFSETQ come from the germline V gene. The CDR3 spans 14 residues. The ends were cut back, 4 bases at V and 8 bases at J, with 15 bases in the middle. The DNA of the CDR3 is TGCGCCAGCAGCCCTGGAAACCCGAACGAAAAACTGTTTTTT. Its protein is CASSPGNPNEKLFF.

The CDR3 here is CASRDRGPGELFF. DNA for the CDR3: TGTGCCAGCAGAGACAGGGGGCCTGGGGAGCTGTTTTTT. The rearrangement uses TRBV2 and TRBJ2-2; 10 bases agree with TRBD1. This CDR3 region has 13 residues. From germline, CDR1 is SNHLY and CDR2 FYNNEI. The ends lost 6 bases at V and 8 bases at J; junction bases unmatched: 3.

V and J are TRBV5-1 and TRBJ2-1, with D possibly matching TRBD1 (7 bases). V lost 3 bases and J lost 5, with 12 bases in between. This CDR3 is built from 14 residues. Looked up from germline, CDR1 is SGHRS and CDR2 is YFSETQ. CDR3 sequence: CASSSGGINNEQFF. The CDR3 DNA follows: TGCGCCAGCAGCTCAGGGGGGATTAACAATGAGCAGTTCTTC.

The rearrangement uses TRBV13 and TRBJ1-2, with 8 bases aligning to TRBD1. The CDR3 consists of 13 residues. The V segment lost 4 bases and the J segment 8 bases; nucleotides outside the gene matches: 6. CDR1 is PRHDT, CDR2 FYEKMQ, per germline (reference sequence). CDR3 in DNA: TGTGCCAGCAGCTCCAGGGGGCGAGGGGGCTACACCTTC. Encoded protein: CASSSRGRGGYTF.

With respect to this clone: Other DNA sequences in the same sample also yield this CDR3. The rearrangement uses TRBV30 and TRBJ2-5; the D gene is possibly TRBD2 (7 bases). Germline CDR1 is GTSNPN and CDR2 is SVGIG (reference sequence). V was trimmed by 5 bases and J by 3 bases, leaving 16 bases between them. The CDR3 is 14 amino acids. CDR3: CAWGGGAGEETQYF. CDR3 in DNA: TGTGCCTGGGGAGGGGGGGCAGGGGAAGAGACCCAGTACTTC. Variable domain in full (rest from reference TRBV30 and TRBJ2-5): SQTIHQWPATLVQPVGSPLSLECTVEGTSNPNLYWYRQAAGRGLQLLFYSVGIGQISSEVPQNLSASRPQDRQFILSSKKLLLSDSGFYLCAWGGGAGEETQYFGPGTRLLVL.

Only one count was recorded for this clone. V gene TRBV5-1 combines with J gene TRBJ2-3, with TRBD2 identical over 7 bases. Per germline, CDR1 SGHRS and CDR2 YFSETQ. This CDR3 is 15 amino acids long. V lost 1 base and J lost 3; bases outside the gene matches: 5. Here the CDR3 DNA reads TGCGCCAGCAGCTTGTTACTAGCGCTAACAGATACGCAGTATTTT. Translation: CASSLLLALTDTQYF. Based on the CDR3 plus reference TRBV5-1 and TRBJ2-3, the full variable domain is KAGVTQTPRYLIKTRGQQVTLSCSPISGHRSVSWYQQTPGQGLQFLFEYFSETQRNKGNFPGRFSGRQFSNSRSEMNVSTLELGDSALYLCASSLLLALTDTQYFGPGTRLTVL.

As concerns this clone: Germline is not matched at one junction end, which may reflect a read error. The chain is built from TRBV7-2 and TRBJ2-2; D perhaps matches TRBD2 (5 bases). Germline loops: CDR1 SGHTA, CDR2 FQGNSA. The CDR3 length is 15 residues. The chain's CDR3 is CASSFLQWATGELLF. The CDR3 DNA follows: TGTGCCAGCAGCTTCTTACAGTGGGCCACCGGGGAGCTGCTTTTT.

This rearrangement joins TRBV6-5 to TRBJ2-7, with a weak D call TRBD1 (6 bases). The CDR3 length is 12 residues. CDR1 is MNHEY, CDR2 SVGAGI, per germline. V shed 6 bases and J shed 9 bases, with 15 bases lying between them. This CDR3 is CASRTGTTGQYF. CDR3 DNA sequence: TGTGCCAGCAGAACCGGGACAACAGGGCAGTACTTC.

The chain links TRBV7-2 to TRBJ1-1, with D unresolved. The CDR3 covers 12 residues. Germline-derived CDR1 and CDR2 are SGHTA and FQGNSA. Trimming removed 6 bases at V and 1 base at J, with 6 bases between. The CDR3 DNA follows: TGTGCCAGCAGACAGTCGAACACTGAAGCTTTCTTT. The encoded protein is CASRQSNTEAFF.

This chain joins TRBV15 and TRBJ2-1; 11 bases agree with TRBD2. Germline-derived CDR1 and CDR2 are LNHNV and YYDKDF (reference sequence). V gave up 4 bases and J gave up 9 bases; unmatched junction bases: 11. CDR3 size: 16 residues. The CDR3 DNA is TGTGCCACCAGCATCGGACTAGCGGGTACTGGTGGTGAGCAGTTCTTC. Translating it yields CATSIGLAGTGGEQFF. Supplemented by reference TRBV15 and TRBJ2-1, the full variable domain reads DAMVIQNPRYQVTQFGKPVTLSCSQTLNHNVMYWYQQKSSQAPKLLFHYYDKDFNNEADTPDNFQSRRPNTSFCFLDIRSPGLGDTAMYLCATSIGLAGTGGEQFFGPGTRLTVL.

V and J are TRBV7-3 and TRBJ2-5; 14 nucleotides line up with TRBD2. This CDR3 is built from 17 residues. Germline-derived CDR1 and CDR2 are SGHTA and FQGTGA. Trimming took 6 bases from V and 4 from J; bases not matched to a gene: 10. The DNA for the CDR3 is TGTGCCAGCAGTCCCGGGACTAGCGGGAGCTGGGGAGAGACCCAGTACTTC. This translates into CASSPGTSGSWGETQYF.

The gene calls are TRBV27 and TRBJ1-2, with a possible D match to TRBD1 (5 bases). Germline V gene sequence: CDR1 MNHEY, CDR2 SMNVEV (reference sequence). With 10 bases removed from V and 6 bases from J, the gap between germline ends came to 18 bases. The length of the CDR3 is 13 residues. The CDR3 region is CATTRRGEDGYTF. In DNA form, the CDR3 reads TGTGCCACCACAAGACGGGGGGAGGATGGCTACACCTTC.

The rearrangement uses TRBV30 and TRBJ2-3; 14 bases agree with TRBD2. The CDR3 loop spans 19 amino acids. Germline V gene sequence: CDR1 GTSNPN, CDR2 SVGIG (reference sequence). V shed 0 bases and J 5 bases; nucleotides not matched to a gene: 13. The chain's CDR3 is CAWSVLGLAGVLRKDTQYF. The CDR3 region has the DNA TGTGCCTGGAGTGTACTGGGACTAGCGGGAGTGTTAAGGAAAGATACGCAGTATTTT.

The chain links TRBV10-3 to TRBJ2-2, with 7 bases aligning to TRBD1. CDR3 length: 15 residues. V lost 3 bases and J lost 5; bases outside the gene matches: 6. Germline CDR1 is ENHRY and CDR2 is SYGVKD. The CDR3 region has the DNA TGTGCCATCAGTGAACGACAGGGTTGGACCGGGGAGCTGTTTTTT. This codes for CAISERQGWTGELFF.

This chain uses TRBV5-1 with TRBJ2-2; D is undetermined. The V end lost 0 bases, the J end lost 2 bases, and 8 bases lay between the germline ends. The germline V gene has CDR1 SGHRS and CDR2 YFSETQ. The CDR3 runs 15 residues. The CDR3 DNA reads TGCGCCAGCAGCTTGGTTCAGGACAACACCGGGGAGCTGTTTTTT. Translating gives CASSLVQDNTGELFF. Together with reference TRBV5-1 and TRBJ2-2, the CDR3 gives the full variable domain: KAGVTQTPRYLIKTRGQQVTLSCSPISGHRSVSWYQQTPGQGLQFLFEYFSETQRNKGNFPGRFSGRQFSNSRSEMNVSTLELGDSALYLCASSLVQDNTGELFFGEGSRLTVL.

The CDR3 DNA reads as TGTGCCAGCAGTTTCGGGTCCGCTCAGGCCGGGGAGCTGTTTTTT. Translated: CASSFGSAQAGELFF. The chain couples TRBV28 to TRBJ2-2, with D uncertain. With 3 bases removed from V and 6 bases from J, the gap between germline ends came to 14 bases. CDR3 length: 15 residues. Germline-derived CDR1 and CDR2 are MDHEN and SYDVKM. The variable domain in full, with the rest retrieved from reference TRBV28 and TRBJ2-2, is DVKVTQSSRYLVKRTGEKVFLECVQDMDHENMFWYRQDPGLGLRLIYFSYDVKMKEKGDIPEGYSVSREKKERFSLILESASTNQTSMYLCASSFGSAQAGELFFGEGSRLTVL.

V is TRBV12-5 and J is TRBJ2-3, with TRBD2 matching 7 bases. V shed 7 bases and J 4 bases; nucleotides not matched to a gene: 11. The CDR3 totals 15 residues. Germline V gene sequence: CDR1 LGHNT, CDR2 FRNRAP. The CDR3 is CASANRAGEADTQYF. The CDR3 region has the DNA TGTGCTAGTGCCAACCGGGCGGGAGAGGCAGATACGCAGTATTTT.